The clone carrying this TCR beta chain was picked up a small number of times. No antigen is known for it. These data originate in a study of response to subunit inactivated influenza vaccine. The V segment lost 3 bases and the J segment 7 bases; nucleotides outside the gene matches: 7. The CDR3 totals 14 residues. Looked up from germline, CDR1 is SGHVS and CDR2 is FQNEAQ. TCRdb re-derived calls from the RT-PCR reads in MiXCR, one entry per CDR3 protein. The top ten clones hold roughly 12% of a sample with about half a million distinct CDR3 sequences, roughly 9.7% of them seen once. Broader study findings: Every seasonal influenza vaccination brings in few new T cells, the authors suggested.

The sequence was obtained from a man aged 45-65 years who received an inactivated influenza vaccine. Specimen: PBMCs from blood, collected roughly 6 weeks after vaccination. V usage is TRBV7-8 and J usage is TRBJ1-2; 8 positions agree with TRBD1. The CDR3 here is CASSFDRGNFGYTF. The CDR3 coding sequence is TGTGCCAGCAGCTTTGACAGGGGAAATTTTGGCTACACCTTC.